This T cell receptor beta chain was observed in a study of T cell clones after liver transplantation. Using immunoSEQ multiplex PCR, the repertoire was profiled, and TCRdb retains in-frame clones only, with some absent. The sample has tens of thousands of clones, 90% seen once. This CDR3 has 14 residues. Germline CDR1 reads SNHLY; CDR2 reads FYNNEI. Trimming cost V 7 bases and J 9 bases; bases outside gene matches: 6. The source is a human donor who received a liver transplant. The chain combines TRBV2 with TRBJ2-1, with 13 positions matching TRBD2. The material was CD4+ T cells from blood, obtained before liver transplant. The DNA of the CDR3 is TGTGCCAGCACCGGACTAGCGGGAGACGGTGAGCAGTTCTTC. It is translated as CASTGLAGDGEQFF.